Each of the 24 T cell receptor beta chains below was sequenced from the same sample in a study of blood T cell repertoires in COVID-19. Libraries were prepared by immunoSEQ multiplex PCR; TCRdb keeps only in-frame clonotypes and omits some of them. The data contain some 120,000 clones, roughly 90% of them seen just once; the ten biggest clones take up approximately 1.1%. The sample consisted of peripheral blood. Receptors were obtained from a woman aged 80 or over with acute or convalescent COVID-19.

The chain couples TRBV2 to TRBJ2-7, with D possibly being TRBD2 (5 bases). Trimming took off 5 bases at V and 4 bases at J, with 15 bases between the two ends. The CDR3 totals 14 residues. Germline lookup yields CDR1 SNHLY and CDR2 FYNNEI. The CDR3 loop is CASSRTAGEYEQYF. The CDR3 DNA follows: TGTGCCAGCAGTCGGACCGCCGGGGAGTACGAGCAGTACTTC.

This chain links TRBV5-1 with TRBJ2-5; TRBD1 is a possible D gene (5 bases). Germline loops: CDR1 SGHRS, CDR2 YFSETQ. Trimming left V 0 bases short and J 5 bases short, with 11 bases between. The CDR3 spans 14 residues. CDR3 in amino acids: CASSLAVQGETQYF. DNA for the CDR3: TGCGCCAGCAGCTTGGCGGTCCAGGGCGAGACCCAGTACTTC.

In its sample, this clone was seen once. The genes are TRBV7-9 and TRBJ2-7; D unclear. Trimming took off 5 bases at V and 1 base at J, with 6 bases between the two ends. Germline loops: CDR1 SEHNR, CDR2 FQNEAQ (reference sequence). The CDR3 runs 12 residues. This CDR3 is CASSIQSYEQYF. The CDR3 nucleotides read TGTGCCAGCAGCATACAATCCTACGAGCAGTACTTC.

V is TRBV11-2 and J is TRBJ2-7, with 9 bases that match TRBD2. After removal of 0 bases from V and 7 bases from J, the junction contained 7 bases not matched to a gene. The CDR3 loop spans 15 amino acids. The germline V gene encodes CDR1 SGHAT and CDR2 FQNNGV. In nucleotides, the CDR3 is TGTGCCAGCAGCTTAGAGGCGGGAGGGCCGGGGGAGCAGTACTTC. This codes for CASSLEAGGPGEQYF. The whole variable domain, filled in from reference TRBV11-2 and TRBJ2-7, reads EAGVAQSPRYKIIEKRQSVAFWCNPISGHATLYWYQQILGQGPKLLIQFQNNGVVDDSQLPKDRFSAERLKGVDSTLKIQPAKLEDSAVYLCASSLEAGGPGEQYFGPGTRLTVT.

There are a few counts of this clone. The gene calls are TRBV5-1 and TRBJ2-7; possible D gene TRBD1, 5 bases. Trimming removed 0 bases at V and 2 bases at J, with 9 bases between. Germline loops: CDR1 SGHRS, CDR2 YFSETQ. This CDR3 spans 14 amino acids. The CDR3 protein is CASSLGQGPYEQYF. Written as DNA, the CDR3 is TGCGCCAGCAGCTTGGGGCAGGGTCCCTACGAGCAGTACTTC.

The gene calls are TRBV5-1 and TRBJ2-7; 8 bases match TRBD1. The V gene end was trimmed by 0 bases and the J gene end by 4 bases; junction bases not matched to a gene: 9. This CDR3 is 16 amino acids long. The germline V gene encodes CDR1 SGHRS and CDR2 YFSETQ. The CDR3 loop reads CASSLGGRQGAYEQYF. The DNA of the CDR3 is TGCGCCAGCAGCTTGGGTGGCCGTCAGGGGGCTTACGAGCAGTACTTC.

V is TRBV2 and J is TRBJ2-1, with TRBD2 identical over 11 bases. Germline values: CDR1 SNHLY, CDR2 FYNNEI. With 6 bases clipped from V and 2 bases from J, the junction kept 3 bases outside the gene matches. The CDR3 is made up of 15 amino acids. As DNA, the CDR3 is TGTGCCAGCAGGGGTAGCGGGAGGGCCTACAATGAGCAGTTCTTC. Its translation is CASRGSGRAYNEQFF.

This clone has a single count. The rearrangement links TRBV27 to TRBJ1-4; D not certain. The germline gives CDR1 MNHEY, CDR2 SMNVEV (reference sequence). The length of the CDR3 is 16 residues. V lost 3 bases to trimming and J lost 2 bases, with 13 bases between them. For the CDR3, the DNA is TGTGCCAGCAGTTTGTCGGGAGGCATGACTAATGAAAAACTGTTTTTT. The encoded protein is CASSLSGGMTNEKLFF.

The CDR3: CASSPQAQGLKGYGYTF. The DNA for the CDR3 is TGTGCCAGCAGTCCCCAAGCACAGGGTTTGAAAGGCTATGGCTACACCTTC. The V and J genes are TRBV28 and TRBJ1-2; tentative D call: TRBD1 (6 bases). CDR3 length: 17 residues. Germline CDR1 reads MDHEN; CDR2 reads SYDVKM. Trimming took off 5 bases at V and 4 bases at J, with 23 bases between the two ends.

The chain's CDR3 is CASTLWSVRQHSNQPQHF. The CDR3 DNA reads TGTGCCAGTACCCTATGGTCGGTTCGACAGCACAGCAATCAGCCCCAGCATTTT. The chain has TRBV19 and TRBJ1-5, with a tentative D call TRBD1 (5 bases). The CDR3 has 18 residues. V was cut by 7 bases and J by 1 base, with 23 bases left in between. CDR1 and CDR2 from the germline V gene are LNHDA and SQIVND (reference sequence).

This clone came up once. The V gene is TRBV3-1 (or the pseudogene TRBV3-2), the J gene TRBJ2-4; D might be TRBD2 (5 bases). The CDR3 sequence is 15 residues long. The germline gives CDR1 LGHDT, CDR2 YNNKEL (reference sequence). The V end was cut by 0 bases, the J end by 7 bases, with 13 bases between. CDR3 region: CASSQEGLAGNIQYF. CDR3 bases: TGTGCCAGCAGCCAAGAAGGCCTAGCTGGGAACATTCAGTACTTC.

The CDR3 protein is CASRSGLAGGTDTQYF. CDR3 sequence (DNA): TGTGCCAGCAGGTCAGGACTAGCGGGGGGCACAGATACGCAGTATTTT. V and J are TRBV5-4 and TRBJ2-3; 13 bases align to TRBD2. The germline gives CDR1 SGHNT, CDR2 YYREEE (reference sequence). V was pared by 5 bases and J by 1 base, with 4 bases of the junction left unmatched. The CDR3 spans 16 residues.

Notes on this clone: The identical CDR3 is also encoded by other nucleotide sequences in the sample. The J gene is TRBJ1-3, the V gene TRBV5-1, with D unclear. Per germline, CDR1 SGHRS and CDR2 YFSETQ. The CDR3 covers 14 residues. V lost 5 bases to trimming and J lost 3 bases, with 12 bases between them. CDR3 amino acids: CASSRTGDGNTIYF. The CDR3 region has the DNA TGCGCCAGCAGTCGGACTGGGGATGGAAACACCATATATTTT.

The V and J genes are TRBV19 and TRBJ2-1; the match to TRBD2 covers 12 bases. This CDR3 has 16 amino acids. V lost 5 bases and J lost 7; bases outside the gene matches: 9. CDR1 is LNHDA and CDR2 is SQIVND in the germline V gene (reference sequence). CDR3 region: CASSGRTSGAGNEQFF. For the CDR3, the DNA is TGTGCCAGTAGTGGGAGGACTAGCGGGGCTGGTAATGAGCAGTTCTTC. The entire variable domain, with the rest obtained from reference TRBV19 and TRBJ2-1, is as follows: DGGITQSPKYLFRKEGQNVTLSCEQNLNHDAMYWYRQDPGQGLRLIYYSQIVNDFQKGDIAEGYSVSREKKESFPLTVTSAQKNPTAFYLCASSGRTSGAGNEQFFGPGTRLTVL.

The V and J genes are TRBV2 and TRBJ2-2; TRBD1 matches 7 bases. J was trimmed by 10 bases and V by 6 bases; bases with no gene match: 8. The CDR3 has 13 amino acids. CDR1 SNHLY and CDR2 FYNNEI come from the germline V gene. CDR3 sequence (DNA): TGTGCCAGCAGCCACCGACAGGGCGAGGAGCTGTTTTTT. It codes for CASSHRQGEELFF.

The chain combines TRBV3-1 (or the pseudogene TRBV3-2) with TRBJ1-1; the D gene is possibly TRBD1 (5 bases). Germline V CDR1 and CDR2: LGHDT, YNNKEL (reference sequence). The CDR3 length is 14 residues. V was shortened by 1 base and J by 1 base, with 7 bases between the two germline ends. This chain's CDR3 is CASSQAGQNTEAFF. The CDR3 DNA follows: TGTGCCAGCAGCCAAGCAGGACAGAACACTGAAGCTTTCTTT.

This clone is a singleton in its sample. V usage is TRBV19 and J usage is TRBJ2-7, with 7 bases aligning to TRBD1. Germline CDR1 is LNHDA and CDR2 is SQIVND (reference sequence). The CDR3 runs 17 residues. V lost 3 bases and J lost 5; bases outside the gene matches: 16. The CDR3 bases are TGTGCCAGTAGTATGGCACAGGGGTTGAATAGTCTCCACGAGCAGTACTTC. This encodes CASSMAQGLNSLHEQYF.

The chain combines TRBV6-5 with TRBJ1-1, with 8 positions matching TRBD1. The CDR3 consists of 15 residues. The J segment lost 11 bases and the V segment lost 4 bases, leaving 15 bases of the junction unmatched. Germline V CDR1 and CDR2: MNHEY, SVGAGI. CDR3 residues: CASSLAGPGTGSAFF. The DNA for the CDR3 is TGTGCCAGCAGTTTAGCAGGGCCCGGGACAGGATCCGCTTTCTTT.

The chain has TRBV18 and TRBJ1-1; 8 positions agree with TRBD1. This CDR3 region has 15 residues. V lost 4 bases to trimming and J lost 6 bases; unmatched junction nucleotides: 10. CDR1 is KGHSH, CDR2 LQKENI, per germline. CDR3 sequence: CASSLRQGMFAEAFF. For the CDR3, the DNA is TGTGCCAGCTCACTCCGACAGGGGATGTTCGCTGAAGCTTTCTTT.

The chain employs TRBV19 and TRBJ1-4; D uncertain. Germline V gene lookup returns CDR1 LNHDA and CDR2 SQIVND (reference sequence). CDR3 length: 15 amino acids. Trimming shortened V by 3 bases and J by 3 bases, and 11 bases separated the two germline ends. The CDR3 reads CASSMLEWANEKLFF. CDR3 nucleotides: TGTGCCAGTAGTATGTTGGAGTGGGCTAATGAAAAACTGTTTTTT.

This clone was found a few times. The chain links TRBV3-1 (or the pseudogene TRBV3-2) to TRBJ2-7; TRBD1 agrees at 8 bases. The germline CDR1 and CDR2 sequences are LGHDT and YNNKEL (reference sequence). This CDR3 has 14 residues. With V trimmed by 3 bases and J by 7 bases, 8 bases remained unmatched. The CDR3 reads CASSQIGQGSEQYF. The CDR3 bases are TGTGCCAGCAGCCAGATCGGACAGGGTTCAGAGCAGTACTTC.

The chain is built from TRBV3-1 (or the pseudogene TRBV3-2) and TRBJ2-1; perhaps TRBD2 as D (6 bases). The germline V gene has CDR1 LGHDT and CDR2 YNNKEL (reference sequence). The V gene lost 8 bases and the J gene lost 2 bases, with 13 bases spanning the gap. The CDR3 totals 14 residues. The CDR3 sequence is CASSRGGTYNEQFF. CDR3 DNA sequence: TGTGCCAGCTCGCGTGGCGGGACCTACAATGAGCAGTTCTTC.

This rearrangement joins TRBV19 to TRBJ1-1; TRBD1 matches 8 bases. This CDR3 contains 13 residues. Germline V lookup: CDR1 LNHDA, CDR2 SQIVND (reference sequence). Germline trimming cut 1 base from V and 10 bases from J; bases unmatched to any gene: 5. The CDR3: CASSIGTGYRAFF. Written as DNA, the CDR3 is TGTGCCAGTAGTATAGGGACAGGGTATCGAGCTTTCTTT. The full variable domain, rest sourced from reference TRBV19 and TRBJ1-1, is DGGITQSPKYLFRKEGQNVTLSCEQNLNHDAMYWYRQDPGQGLRLIYYSQIVNDFQKGDIAEGYSVSREKKESFPLTVTSAQKNPTAFYLCASSIGTGYRAFFGQGTRLTVV.

The chain recombines TRBV4-1 with TRBJ1-5, with D maybe TRBD1 (6 bases). Trimming stripped 3 bases from V and 0 bases from J, with 18 bases between. The CDR3 is made up of 18 amino acids. Germline V gene sequence: CDR1 MGHRA, CDR2 YSYEKL. CDR3 DNA: TGCGCCAGCAGCCAGGACTTGCCCCAGGGGAATAGCAATCAGCCCCAGCATTTT. Encoded protein: CASSQDLPQGNSNQPQHF.